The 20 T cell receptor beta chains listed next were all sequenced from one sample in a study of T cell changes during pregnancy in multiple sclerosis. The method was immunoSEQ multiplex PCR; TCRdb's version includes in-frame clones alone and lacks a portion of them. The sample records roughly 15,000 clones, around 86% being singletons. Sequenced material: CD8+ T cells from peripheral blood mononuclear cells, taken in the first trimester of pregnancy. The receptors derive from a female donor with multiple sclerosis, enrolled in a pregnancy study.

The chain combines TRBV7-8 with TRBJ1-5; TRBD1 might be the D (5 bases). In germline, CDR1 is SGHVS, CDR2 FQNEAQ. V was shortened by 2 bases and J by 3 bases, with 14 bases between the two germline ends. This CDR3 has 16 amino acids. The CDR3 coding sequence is TGTGCCAGCAGCTTATTTCAAGGCAGGGTCAATCAGCCCCAGCATTTT. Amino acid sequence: CASSLFQGRVNQPQHF.

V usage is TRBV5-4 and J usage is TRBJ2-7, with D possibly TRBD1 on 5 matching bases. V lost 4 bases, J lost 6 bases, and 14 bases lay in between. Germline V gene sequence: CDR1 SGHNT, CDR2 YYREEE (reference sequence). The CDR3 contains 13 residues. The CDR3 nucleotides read TGTGCCAGCAGCCGCAGGGAATTAGGCGAGCAGTACTTC. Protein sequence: CASSRRELGEQYF.

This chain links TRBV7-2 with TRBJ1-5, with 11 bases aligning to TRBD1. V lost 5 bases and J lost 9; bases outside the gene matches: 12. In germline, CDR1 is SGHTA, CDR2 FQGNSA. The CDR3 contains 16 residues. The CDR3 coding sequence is TGTGCCAGCAGCGTACCGGGACAGGGGGATCAGTGGCCCCAGCATTTT. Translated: CASSVPGQGDQWPQHF.

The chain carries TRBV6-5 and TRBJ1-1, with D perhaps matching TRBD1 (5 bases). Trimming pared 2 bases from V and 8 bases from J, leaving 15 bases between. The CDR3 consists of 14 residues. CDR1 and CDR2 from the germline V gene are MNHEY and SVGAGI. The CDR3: CASSYEAEGIEAFF. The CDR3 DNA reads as TGTGCCAGCAGTTACGAGGCGGAGGGGATCGAAGCTTTCTTT.

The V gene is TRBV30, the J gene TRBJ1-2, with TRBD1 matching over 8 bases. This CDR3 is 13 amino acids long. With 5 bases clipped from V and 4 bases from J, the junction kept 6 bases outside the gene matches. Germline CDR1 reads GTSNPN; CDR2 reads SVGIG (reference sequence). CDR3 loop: CAWRTTGGYGYTF. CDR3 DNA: TGTGCCTGGCGAACCACAGGGGGCTATGGCTACACCTTC.

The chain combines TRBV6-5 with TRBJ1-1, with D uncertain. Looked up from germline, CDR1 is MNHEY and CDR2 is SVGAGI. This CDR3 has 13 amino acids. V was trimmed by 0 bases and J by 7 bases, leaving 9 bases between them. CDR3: CASSYSGSNEAFF. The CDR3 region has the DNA TGTGCCAGCAGTTACTCCGGTTCGAATGAAGCTTTCTTT.

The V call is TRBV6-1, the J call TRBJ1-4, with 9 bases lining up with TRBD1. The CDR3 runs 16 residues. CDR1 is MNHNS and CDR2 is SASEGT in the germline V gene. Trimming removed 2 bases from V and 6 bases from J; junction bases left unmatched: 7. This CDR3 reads CASSEYRGRAYEKLFF. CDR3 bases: TGTGCCAGCAGTGAATACAGGGGGCGTGCTTATGAAAAACTGTTTTTT.

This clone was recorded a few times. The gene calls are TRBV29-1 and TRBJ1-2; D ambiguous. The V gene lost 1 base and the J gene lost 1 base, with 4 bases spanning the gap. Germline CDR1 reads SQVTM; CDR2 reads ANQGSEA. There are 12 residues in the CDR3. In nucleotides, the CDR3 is TGCAGCGTTGAAGGCAGTAACTATGGCTACACCTTC. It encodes CSVEGSNYGYTF.

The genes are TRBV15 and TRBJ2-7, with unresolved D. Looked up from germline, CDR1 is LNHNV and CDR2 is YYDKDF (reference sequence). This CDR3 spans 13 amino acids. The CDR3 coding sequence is TGTGCTAGTAGAGACTCAAGCTCCTACGAGCAGTACTTC. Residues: CASRDSSSYEQYF.

CDR3 DNA: TGTGCCAGCAGCGTGGGACAGGGGTTGGTGGATACGCAGTATTTT. It specifies CASSVGQGLVDTQYF. V usage is TRBV5-4 and J usage is TRBJ2-3; TRBD1 matches at 10 bases. This CDR3 region has 15 residues. After removal of 4 bases from V and 6 bases from J, the junction contained 8 bases not matched to a gene. Germline CDR1 SGHNT, CDR2 YYREEE (reference sequence).

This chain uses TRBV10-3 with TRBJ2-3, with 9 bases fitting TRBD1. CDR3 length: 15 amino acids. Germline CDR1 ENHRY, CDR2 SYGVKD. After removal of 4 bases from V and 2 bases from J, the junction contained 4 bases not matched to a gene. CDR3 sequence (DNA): TGTGCCATCAGTGGGACAGGGGAGATCACAGATACGCAGTATTTT. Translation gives CAISGTGEITDTQYF.

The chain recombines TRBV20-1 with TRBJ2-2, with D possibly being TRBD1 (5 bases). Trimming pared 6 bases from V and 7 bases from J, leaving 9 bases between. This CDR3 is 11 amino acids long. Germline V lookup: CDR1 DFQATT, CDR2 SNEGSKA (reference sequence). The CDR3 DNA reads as TGCAGTGCAGTCGACAGCGGGGAGCTGTTTTTT. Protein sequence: CSAVDSGELFF.

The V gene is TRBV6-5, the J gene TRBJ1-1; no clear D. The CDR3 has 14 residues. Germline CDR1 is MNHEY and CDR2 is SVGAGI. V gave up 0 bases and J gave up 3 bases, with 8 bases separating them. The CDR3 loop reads CASSYSRGYTEAFF. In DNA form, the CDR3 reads TGTGCCAGCAGTTACTCTCGGGGTTACACTGAAGCTTTCTTT.

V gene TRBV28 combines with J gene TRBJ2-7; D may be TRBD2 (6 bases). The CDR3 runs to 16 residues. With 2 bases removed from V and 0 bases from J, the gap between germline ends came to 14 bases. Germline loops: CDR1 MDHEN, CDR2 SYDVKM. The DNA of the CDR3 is TGTGCCAGCAGTTTAGGGGGGATTCGAAGCTCCTACGAGCAGTACTTC. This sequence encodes CASSLGGIRSSYEQYF.

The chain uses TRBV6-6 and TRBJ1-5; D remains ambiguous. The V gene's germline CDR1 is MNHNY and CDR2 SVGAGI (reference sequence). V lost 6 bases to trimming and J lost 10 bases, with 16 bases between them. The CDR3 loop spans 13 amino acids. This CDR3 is CASRPGGEEPQHF. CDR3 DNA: TGTGCCAGCAGACCAGGCGGGGAGGAACCCCAGCATTTT.

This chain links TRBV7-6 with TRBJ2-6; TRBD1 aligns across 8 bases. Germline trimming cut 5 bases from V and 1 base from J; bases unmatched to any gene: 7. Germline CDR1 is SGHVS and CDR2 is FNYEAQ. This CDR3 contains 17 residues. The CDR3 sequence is CASSRQGLGSGANVLTF. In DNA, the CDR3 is TGTGCCAGCAGCCGACAGGGGCTGGGGTCTGGGGCCAACGTCCTGACTTTC.

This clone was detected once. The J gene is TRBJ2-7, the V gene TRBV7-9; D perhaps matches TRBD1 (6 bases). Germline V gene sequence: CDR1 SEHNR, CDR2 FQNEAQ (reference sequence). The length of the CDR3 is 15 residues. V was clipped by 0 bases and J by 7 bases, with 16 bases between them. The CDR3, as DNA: TGTGCCAGCAGCTTAGCGCTTACGGCAGGGGATGAGCAGTACTTC. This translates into CASSLALTAGDEQYF.

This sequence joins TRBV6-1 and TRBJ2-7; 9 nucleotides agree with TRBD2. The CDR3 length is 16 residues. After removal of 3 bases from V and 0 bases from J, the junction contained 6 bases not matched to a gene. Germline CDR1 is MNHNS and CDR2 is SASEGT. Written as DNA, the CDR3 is TGTGCCAGCAGTGAGGGTAGCGGGAGTGGCTCCTACGAGCAGTACTTC. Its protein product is CASSEGSGSGSYEQYF.

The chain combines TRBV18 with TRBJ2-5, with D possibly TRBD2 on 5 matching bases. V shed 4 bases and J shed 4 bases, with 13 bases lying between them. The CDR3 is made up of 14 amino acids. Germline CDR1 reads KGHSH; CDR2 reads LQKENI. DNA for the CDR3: TGTGCCAGCTCACTGGGCCCTGGAGGAGAGACCCAGTACTTC. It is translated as CASSLGPGGETQYF.

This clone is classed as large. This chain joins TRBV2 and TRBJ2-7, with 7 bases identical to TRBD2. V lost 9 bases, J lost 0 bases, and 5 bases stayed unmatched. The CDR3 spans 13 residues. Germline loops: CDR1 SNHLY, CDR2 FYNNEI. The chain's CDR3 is CASEAGSSYEQYF. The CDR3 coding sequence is TGTGCCAGTGAAGCGGGGAGCTCCTACGAGCAGTACTTC.